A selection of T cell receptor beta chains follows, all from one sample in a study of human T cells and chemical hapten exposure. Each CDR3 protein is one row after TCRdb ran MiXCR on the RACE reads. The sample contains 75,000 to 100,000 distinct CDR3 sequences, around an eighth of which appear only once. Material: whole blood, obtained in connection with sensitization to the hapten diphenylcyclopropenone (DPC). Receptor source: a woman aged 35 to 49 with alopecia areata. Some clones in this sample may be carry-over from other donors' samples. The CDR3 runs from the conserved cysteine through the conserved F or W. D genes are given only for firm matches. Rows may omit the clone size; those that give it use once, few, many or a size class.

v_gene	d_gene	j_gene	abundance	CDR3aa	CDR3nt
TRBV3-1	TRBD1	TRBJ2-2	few	CASSQGTGNTGELFF	TGTGCCAGCAGCCAAGGGACAGGGAACACCGGGGAGCTGTTTTTT
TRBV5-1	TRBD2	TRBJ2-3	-	CASSFVAGGILDTQYF	TGCGCCAGCAGCTTCGTAGCGGGAGGGATTTTGGATACGCAGTATTTT
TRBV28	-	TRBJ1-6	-	CASTKDNSPLHF	TGTGCCAGCACCAAAGATAATTCACCCCTCCACTTT
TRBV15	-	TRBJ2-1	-	CATSRNNEQFF	TGTGCCACCAGCAGAAACAATGAGCAGTTCTTC
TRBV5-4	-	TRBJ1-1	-	CASSFGNTEAFF	TGTGCCAGCAGCTTCGGGAACACTGAAGCTTTCTTT
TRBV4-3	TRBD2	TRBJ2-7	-	CASSQGTSGSSEQYF	TGCGCCAGCAGCCAGGGGACTAGCGGGAGTAGTGAGCAGTACTTC
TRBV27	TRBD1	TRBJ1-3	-	CASSYSGGSGNTIYF	TGTGCCAGCAGTTACTCAGGGGGCTCTGGAAACACCATATATTTT
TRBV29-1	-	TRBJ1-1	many	CSAVLGAIAFF	TGCAGCGCTGTACTTGGGGCAATTGCTTTCTTT
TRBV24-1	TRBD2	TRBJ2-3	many	CATSDLPALAGGADTQYF	TGTGCCACCAGTGATTTGCCAGCCCTAGCGGGAGGCGCAGATACGCAGTATTTT
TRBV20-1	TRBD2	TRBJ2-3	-	CSATAREAATDTQYF	TGCAGTGCTACGGCGCGGGAGGCAGCCACAGATACGCAGTATTTT
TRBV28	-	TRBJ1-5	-	CASSYRQFYSNQPQHF	TGTGCCAGCAGCTACCGACAGTTCTATAGCAATCAGCCCCAGCATTTT
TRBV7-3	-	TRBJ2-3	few	CASSLNPPGSRDTQYF	TGTGCCAGCAGCTTAAATCCTCCCGGGAGTAGGGATACGCAGTATTTT
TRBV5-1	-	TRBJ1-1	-	CASSLGAGLNTEAFF	TGCGCCAGCAGCTTGGGGGCAGGACTGAACACTGAAGCTTTCTTT
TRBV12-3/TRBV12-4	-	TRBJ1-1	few	CASSSQTGTEAFF	TGTGCCAGCAGTTCCCAAACGGGGACTGAAGCTTTCTTT
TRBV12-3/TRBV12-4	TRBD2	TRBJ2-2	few	CASSLVLADIGELFF	TGTGCCAGCAGTTTAGTCCTAGCGGATATCGGGGAGCTGTTTTTT
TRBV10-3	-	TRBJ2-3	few	CAISESAAGASTDTQYF	TGTGCCATCAGTGAGTCGGCGGCAGGGGCAAGCACAGATACGCAGTATTTT
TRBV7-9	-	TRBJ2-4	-	CASSLGGNLQYF	TGTGCCAGCAGCTTAGGAGGGAACCTTCAGTACTTC
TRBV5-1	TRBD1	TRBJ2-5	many	CASSPGQGQETQYF	TGCGCCAGCAGCCCAGGACAGGGACAAGAGACCCAGTACTTC
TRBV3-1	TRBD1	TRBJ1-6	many	CASSPWDSYNSPLHF	TGTGCCAGCAGCCCCTGGGACAGCTATAATTCACCCCTCCACTTT
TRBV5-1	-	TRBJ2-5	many	CASSQGFRETQYF	TGCGCCAGCAGTCAGGGTTTCCGGGAGACCCAGTACTTC
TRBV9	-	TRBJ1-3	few	CASSPSPGNTIYF	TGTGCCAGCAGCCCCAGCCCTGGAAACACCATATATTTT
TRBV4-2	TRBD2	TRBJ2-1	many	CASSQDQRTSGSNEQFF	TGTGCCAGCAGCCAAGATCAGCGGACTAGCGGGAGCAATGAGCAGTTCTTC
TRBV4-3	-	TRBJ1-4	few	CASSQDRLGTLWTTNEKLFF	TGCGCCAGCAGCCAAGACAGGCTCGGTACGCTTTGGACAACTAATGAAAAACTGTTTTTT
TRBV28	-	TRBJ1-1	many	CASTLPQGTPMNTEAFF	TGTGCCAGCACCCTACCCCAGGGGACCCCCATGAACACTGAAGCTTTCTTT
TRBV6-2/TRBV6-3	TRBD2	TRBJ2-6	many	CASSPRLAGGSFSGANVLTF	TGTGCCAGCAGTCCCCGACTAGCGGGAGGTTCATTCTCTGGGGCCAACGTCCTGACTTTC
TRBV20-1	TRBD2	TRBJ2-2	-	CSAKGRGTSGITGELFF	TGCAGTGCCAAAGGGCGCGGGACTAGCGGGATCACCGGGGAGCTGTTTTTT
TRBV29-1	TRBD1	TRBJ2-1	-	CSVSGQGSSSSYNEQFF	TGCAGCGTTTCGGGACAGGGATCCTCCAGCTCCTACAATGAGCAGTTCTTC
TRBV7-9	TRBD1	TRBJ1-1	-	CASSLRTGTGKFAEAFF	TGTGCCAGCAGCCTAAGAACCGGGACAGGGAAATTCGCTGAAGCTTTCTTT
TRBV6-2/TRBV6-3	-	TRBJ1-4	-	CASSVPGPRVLLFF	TGTGCCAGCAGCGTTCCGGGACCTAGGGTCCTACTGTTTTTT
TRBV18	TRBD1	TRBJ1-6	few	CASSRDRGGNSPLHF	TGTGCCAGCTCCCGTGACAGGGGTGGAAATTCACCCCTCCACTTT
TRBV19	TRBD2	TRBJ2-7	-	CASSRTSGSPYEQYF	TGTGCCAGTAGTAGGACTAGCGGGAGTCCCTACGAGCAGTACTTC
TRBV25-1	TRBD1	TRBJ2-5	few	CASSDLTGTGVETQYF	TGTGCCAGCAGTGATCTAACCGGGACAGGGGTCGAGACCCAGTACTTC
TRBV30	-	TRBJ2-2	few	CAGRLGGDTGELFF	TGTGCCGGACGGTTGGGAGGAGACACCGGGGAGCTGTTTTTT
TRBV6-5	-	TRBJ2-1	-	CASQPSGLAYNEQFF	TGTGCCAGCCAACCTTCGGGATTGGCCTACAATGAGCAGTTCTTC
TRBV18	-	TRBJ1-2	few	CASSPSGGDYGYTF	TGTGCCAGCTCACCCTCCGGGGGGGACTATGGCTACACCTTC
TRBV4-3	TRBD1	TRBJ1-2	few	CASSQVPGGAGYTF	TGCGCCAGCAGCCAAGTGCCAGGGGGCGCGGGCTACACCTTC
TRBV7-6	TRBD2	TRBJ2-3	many	CASSRLLAGGPTDTQYF	TGTGCCAGCAGCCGTCTACTAGCGGGAGGGCCAACAGATACGCAGTATTTT
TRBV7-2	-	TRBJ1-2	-	CASSRAGPYGYTF	TGTGCCAGCAGTCGCGCAGGCCCCTATGGCTACACCTTC
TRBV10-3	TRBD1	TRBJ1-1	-	CAIRDRSGTEAFF	TGTGCCATCAGGGACAGGTCGGGCACTGAAGCTTTCTTT